Presented here are 5 T cell receptor beta chains from one specimen sequenced in a study of blood T cell repertoires in COVID-19 (dated by TCRdb to 2020 to 2021). Receptor amplification or capture employed the immunoSEQ multiplex PCR assay. Entries here come from immuneACCESS through TCRdb and include only in-frame sequences with V and J called. Some clones fail to appear in such tables; in the studies checked, an unresolved V gene covers under half of the shortfall, and the cause of the remainder is unknown. The sample table lists fewer than 100,000 clones, about 90% of them with a count of one. Roughly 15% of the sample goes to the ten largest clones. The specimen was peripheral blood. These receptor sequences come from a man of 80 years or more in a cohort sampled during active COVID-19.

The rearrangement links TRBV27 to TRBJ1-2; 8 bases match TRBD1. This CDR3 spans 14 amino acids. Germline CDR1 reads MNHEY; CDR2 reads SMNVEV (reference sequence). The J segment lost 2 bases and the V segment lost 5 bases, leaving 4 bases of the junction unmatched. The chain's CDR3 is CASSPDRGNYGYTF. In DNA form, the CDR3 reads TGTGCCAGCAGTCCCGACAGGGGCAACTATGGCTACACCTTC.

The gene calls are TRBV7-9 and TRBJ2-1, with a possible D match to TRBD1 (5 bases). The V gene's germline CDR1 is SEHNR and CDR2 FQNEAQ (reference sequence). V shed 0 bases and J shed 15 bases, with 12 bases lying between them. The CDR3 contains 12 residues. CDR3 sequence reads: CASSLARQQPFF. The CDR3 DNA sequence: TGTGCCAGCAGCTTAGCGCGACAGCAGCCGTTCTTC. The full variable domain, with the rest looked up from reference TRBV7-9 and TRBJ2-1, is DTGVSQNPRHKITKRGQNVTFRCDPISEHNRLYWYRQTLGQGPEFLTYFQNEAQLEKSRLLSDRFSAERPKGSFSTLEIQRTEQGDSAMYLCASSLARQQPFFGPGTRLTVL.

The chain carries TRBV18 and TRBJ1-4; D not resolved. This CDR3 contains 13 residues. V shed 2 bases and J shed 7 bases, with 8 bases lying between them. CDR1 and CDR2 (germline): KGHSH, LQKENI. CDR3 in amino acids: CASSPGVREKLFF. The CDR3 coding sequence is TGTGCCAGCTCACCAGGAGTCCGTGAAAAACTGTTTTTT.

This chain joins TRBV5-1 and TRBJ1-1; D is unclear. CDR1 and CDR2 from the germline V gene are SGHRS and YFSETQ. The ends were cut back, 3 bases at V and 1 base at J, with 7 bases in the middle. This CDR3 is 13 amino acids long. The CDR3: CASSSAGNTEAFF. CDR3 DNA sequence: TGCGCCAGCAGCTCAGCAGGGAACACTGAAGCTTTCTTT.

The chain joins TRBV27 to TRBJ1-6; 10 positions match TRBD1. Germline CDR1 reads MNHEY; CDR2 reads SMNVEV (reference sequence). Germline trimming cut 5 bases from V and 8 bases from J; bases unmatched to any gene: 3. The CDR3 loop spans 14 amino acids. The CDR3 DNA reads as TGTGCCAGCAGTGAGGGACAGGGGTATTCACCCCTCCACTTT. Amino acid sequence: CASSEGQGYSPLHF.